The clone carrying this TCR beta chain has ten or more counts. The V end lost 3 bases, the J end lost 2 bases, and 21 bases lay between the germline ends. The length of the CDR3 is 18 residues. Germline CDR1 is KGHSH and CDR2 is LQKENI. The sample is drawn from a study of T-cell reconstitution after alpha-beta-depleted transplantation in children. Unique molecular identifiers were built into the TCRbeta library. TCRdb ran MiXCR on the PCR reads and lists one entry per CDR3 protein. The sample consists of about 200,000 distinct CDR3 sequences, roughly 15% of them appearing once. This receptor was identified in a human donor who donated a stem cell graft to a child with acute lymphoblastic leukemia. The V and J genes are TRBV18 and TRBJ2-3; D assignment may be TRBD1 or TRBD2 (5 bases each). Here the sequenced sample was PBMCs from the stem cell graft donor, taken from the stem cell graft. CDR3: CASSPGSGAGRTTDTQYF. CDR3 sequence (DNA): TGTGCCAGCTCACCGGGGTCCGGGGCCGGGCGGACCACAGATACGCAGTATTTT.